The sequence of this T cell receptor (beta chain) was determined in a study of T cell responses to AZD1222 COVID-19 vaccine. Produced via immunoSEQ multiplex PCR; TCRdb's table is partial and in-frame only. The sample has 150,000 to 190,000 clones, less than 90% seen once. Points from the study as a whole: Donors, mostly white British, included more females; clonal diversity was possibly underestimated. At baseline, seropositivity was found in only a handful of AZD1222 recipients. Regions 160-218 and 743-854 held dominance among vaccine-associated CD4 TCRs, which spanned spike. Unmutated variant regions are reportedly the target of nearly half of TCRs that are spike-specific.

In regard to this clone: Its antigen is not known.

The CDR3 consists of 16 residues. Trimming removed 1 base from V and 3 bases from J; junction bases left unmatched: 3. CDR1 and CDR2 from the germline V gene are KGHSH and LQKENI. This clonotype was obtained from an adult who had recovered from COVID-19. V gene TRBV18 combines with J gene TRBJ2-2, with 9 nucleotides matching TRBD1. This sample comprised peripheral blood, obtained after recovery from COVID-19. The CDR3 sequence: CASSPRQGVDTGELFF. The CDR3 DNA sequence: TGTGCCAGCTCACCACGACAGGGGGTGGACACCGGGGAGCTGTTTTTT.